One TCR beta chain is described in this entry. V was pared by 6 bases and J by 6 bases, with 12 bases between. This CDR3 has 12 residues. The germline V gene encodes CDR1 SNHLY and CDR2 FYNNEI. Per the original data handling: Estimation of nucleated cell counts was performed using reference gene primer amplification. Measured with immunoSEQ multiplex PCR; TCRdb has only the in-frame clones, and not every one. V, J and clone size were drawn from that table, and D and trimming were deduced from the DNA. The sample has 70,000 to 85,000 clones, roughly 86% seen once. These data come from a study of blood T cell repertoires in COVID-19. Looking at the study overall: The analysed material was cDNA or gDNA that came from T cells, B-cell-depleted T cells, or PBMCs.

The source of this sequence is a man aged 60-69 years with acute or convalescent COVID-19. The sample consisted of peripheral blood. The chain combines TRBV2 with TRBJ2-7, with a possible D match to TRBD2 (6 bases). CDR3 in amino acids: CASRLEGGEQYF. CDR3 in DNA: TGTGCCAGCAGACTTGAGGGAGGCGAGCAGTACTTC.